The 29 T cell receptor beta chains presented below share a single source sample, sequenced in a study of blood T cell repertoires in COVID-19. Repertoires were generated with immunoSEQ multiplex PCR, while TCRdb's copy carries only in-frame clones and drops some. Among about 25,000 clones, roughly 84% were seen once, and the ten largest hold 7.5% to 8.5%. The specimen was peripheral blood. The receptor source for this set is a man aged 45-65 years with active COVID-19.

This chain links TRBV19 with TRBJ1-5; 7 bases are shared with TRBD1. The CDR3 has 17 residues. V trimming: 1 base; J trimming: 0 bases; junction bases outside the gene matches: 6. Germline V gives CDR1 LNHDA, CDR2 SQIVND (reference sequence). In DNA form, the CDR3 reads TGTGCCAGTAGTATAGTTAGGGGGCAGTCTAGCAATCAGCCCCAGCATTTT. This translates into CASSIVRGQSSNQPQHF.

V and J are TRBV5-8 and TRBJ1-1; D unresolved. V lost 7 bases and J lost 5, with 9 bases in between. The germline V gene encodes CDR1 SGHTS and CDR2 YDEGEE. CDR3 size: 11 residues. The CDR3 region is CASVRRTEAFF. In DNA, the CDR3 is TGTGCCAGCGTAAGGAGGACTGAAGCTTTCTTT. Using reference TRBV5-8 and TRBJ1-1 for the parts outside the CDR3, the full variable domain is EAGVTQSPTHLIKTRGQQATLRCSPISGHTSVYWYQQALGLGLQFLLWYDEGEERNRGNFPPRFSGRQFPNYSSELNVNALELEDSALYLCASVRRTEAFFGQGTRLTVV.

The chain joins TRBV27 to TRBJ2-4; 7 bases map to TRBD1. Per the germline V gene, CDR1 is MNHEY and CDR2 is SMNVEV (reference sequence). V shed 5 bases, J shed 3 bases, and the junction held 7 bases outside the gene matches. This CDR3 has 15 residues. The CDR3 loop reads CASSPQTGNKNIQYF. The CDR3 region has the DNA TGTGCCAGCAGTCCTCAGACAGGGAACAAAAACATTCAGTACTTC.

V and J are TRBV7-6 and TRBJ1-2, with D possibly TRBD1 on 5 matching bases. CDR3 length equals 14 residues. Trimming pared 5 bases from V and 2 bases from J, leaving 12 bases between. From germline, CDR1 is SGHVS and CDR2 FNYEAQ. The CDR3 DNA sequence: TGTGCCAGCAGCCTCTTGGGGGGGAACTATGGCTACACCTTC. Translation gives CASSLLGGNYGYTF. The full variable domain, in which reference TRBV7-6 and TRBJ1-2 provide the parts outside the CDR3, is GAGVSQSPRYKVTKRGQDVALRCDPISGHVSLYWYRQALGQGPEFLTYFNYEAQQDKSGLPNDRFSAERPEGSISTLTIQRTEQRDSAMYRCASSLLGGNYGYTFGSGTRLTVV.

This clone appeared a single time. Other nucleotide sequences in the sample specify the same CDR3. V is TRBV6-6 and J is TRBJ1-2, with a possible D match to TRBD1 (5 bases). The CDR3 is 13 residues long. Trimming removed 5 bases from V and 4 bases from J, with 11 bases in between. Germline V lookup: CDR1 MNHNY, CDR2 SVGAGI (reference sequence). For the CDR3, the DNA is TGTGCCAGCAGTAGAACCGGGGGCTATGGCTACACCTTC. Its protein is CASSRTGGYGYTF.

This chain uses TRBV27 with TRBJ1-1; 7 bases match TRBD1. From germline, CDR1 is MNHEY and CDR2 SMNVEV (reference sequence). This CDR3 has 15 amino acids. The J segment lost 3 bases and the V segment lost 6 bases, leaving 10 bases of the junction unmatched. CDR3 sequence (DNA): TGTGCCAGCAGCCCCTATAACAGGGGCGACACTGAAGCTTTCTTT. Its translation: CASSPYNRGDTEAFF.

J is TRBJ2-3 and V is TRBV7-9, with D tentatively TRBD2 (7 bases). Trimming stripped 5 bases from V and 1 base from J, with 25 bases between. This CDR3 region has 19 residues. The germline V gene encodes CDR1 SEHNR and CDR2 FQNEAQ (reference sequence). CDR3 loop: CASSRDCRRGPPRTDTQYF. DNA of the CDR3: TGTGCCAGCAGCCGAGATTGTCGGCGGGGGCCCCCCCGCACAGATACGCAGTATTTT.

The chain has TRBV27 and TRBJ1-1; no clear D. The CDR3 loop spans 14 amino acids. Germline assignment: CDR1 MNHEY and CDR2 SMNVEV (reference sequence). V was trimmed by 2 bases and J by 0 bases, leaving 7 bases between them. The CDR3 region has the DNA TGTGCCAGCAGTTTAGGGCAAATGAACACTGAAGCTTTCTTT. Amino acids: CASSLGQMNTEAFF.

The CDR3 sequence: CASSLAYGGYNEQFF. The CDR3 coding sequence is TGTGCCAGCAGCTTAGCGTACGGGGGATACAATGAGCAGTTCTTC. The chain carries TRBV7-2 and TRBJ2-1; weak D call: TRBD2 (6 bases). Germline CDR1 and CDR2: SGHTA and FQGNSA. The CDR3 contains 15 residues. V gave up 0 bases and J gave up 4 bases, with 10 bases separating them.

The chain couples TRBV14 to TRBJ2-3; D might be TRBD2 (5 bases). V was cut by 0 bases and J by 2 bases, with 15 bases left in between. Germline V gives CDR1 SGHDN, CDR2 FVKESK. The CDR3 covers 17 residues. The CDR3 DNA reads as TGTGCCAGCAGCCAAGATAGAATGAGGGTTAACACAGATACGCAGTATTTT. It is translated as CASSQDRMRVNTDTQYF.

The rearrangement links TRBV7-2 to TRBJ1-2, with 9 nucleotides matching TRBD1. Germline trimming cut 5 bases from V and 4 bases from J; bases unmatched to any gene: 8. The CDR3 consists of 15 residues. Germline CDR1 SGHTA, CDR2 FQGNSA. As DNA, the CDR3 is TGTGCCAGCAGCCAGGGGACAGGGCCCGCCTATGGCTACACCTTC. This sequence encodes CASSQGTGPAYGYTF.

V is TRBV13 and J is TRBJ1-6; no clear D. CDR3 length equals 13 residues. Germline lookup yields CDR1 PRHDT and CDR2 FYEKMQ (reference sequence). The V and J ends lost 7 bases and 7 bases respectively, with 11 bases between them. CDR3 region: CASTRIANSPLHF. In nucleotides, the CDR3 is TGTGCCAGCACCCGGATAGCGAATTCACCCCTCCACTTT.

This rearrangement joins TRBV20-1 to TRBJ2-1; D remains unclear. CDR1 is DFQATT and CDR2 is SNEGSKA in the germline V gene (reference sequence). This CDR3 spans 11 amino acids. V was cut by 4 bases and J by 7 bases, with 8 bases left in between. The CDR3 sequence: CSAILRNEQFF. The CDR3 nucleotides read TGCAGTGCTATTCTCAGGAATGAGCAGTTCTTC.

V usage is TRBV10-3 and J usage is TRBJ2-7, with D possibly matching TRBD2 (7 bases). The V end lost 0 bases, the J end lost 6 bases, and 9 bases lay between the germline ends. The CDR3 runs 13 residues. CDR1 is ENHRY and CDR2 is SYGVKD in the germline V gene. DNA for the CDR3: TGTGCCATCAGTGAGTCAGGGGGGGCCGAGCAGTACGTC. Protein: CAISESGGAEQYV.

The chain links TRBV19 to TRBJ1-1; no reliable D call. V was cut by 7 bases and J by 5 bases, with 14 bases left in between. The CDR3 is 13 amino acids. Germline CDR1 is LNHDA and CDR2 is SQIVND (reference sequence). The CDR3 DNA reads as TGTGCCAGTACAACGGTCGCGGGGACTGAAGCTTTCTTT. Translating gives CASTTVAGTEAFF.

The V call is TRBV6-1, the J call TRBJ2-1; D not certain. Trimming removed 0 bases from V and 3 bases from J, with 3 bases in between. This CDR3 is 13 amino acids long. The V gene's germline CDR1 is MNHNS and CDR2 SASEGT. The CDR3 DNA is TGTGCCAGCAGTGAAGCCCGCTACAATGAGCAGTTCTTC. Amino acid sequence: CASSEARYNEQFF.

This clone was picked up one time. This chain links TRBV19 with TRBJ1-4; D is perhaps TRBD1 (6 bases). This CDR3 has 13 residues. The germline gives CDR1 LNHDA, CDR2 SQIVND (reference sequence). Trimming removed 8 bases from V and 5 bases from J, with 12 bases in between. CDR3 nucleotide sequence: TGTGCCAGTGTTTCGGGGGGCAATGAAAAACTGTTTTTT. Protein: CASVSGGNEKLFF.

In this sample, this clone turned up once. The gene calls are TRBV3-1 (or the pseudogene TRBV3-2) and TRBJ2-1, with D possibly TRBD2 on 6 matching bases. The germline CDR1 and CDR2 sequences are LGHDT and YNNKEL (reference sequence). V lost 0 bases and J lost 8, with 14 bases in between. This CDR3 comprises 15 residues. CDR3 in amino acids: CASSQDMVREDEQFF. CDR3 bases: TGTGCCAGCAGCCAAGACATGGTAAGGGAGGATGAGCAGTTCTTC.

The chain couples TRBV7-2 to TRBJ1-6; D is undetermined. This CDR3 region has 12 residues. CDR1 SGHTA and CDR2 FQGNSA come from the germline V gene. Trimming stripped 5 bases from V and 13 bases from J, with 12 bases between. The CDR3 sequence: CASSPSYQPLHF. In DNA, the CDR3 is TGTGCCAGCAGCCCCTCTTATCAGCCCCTCCACTTT.

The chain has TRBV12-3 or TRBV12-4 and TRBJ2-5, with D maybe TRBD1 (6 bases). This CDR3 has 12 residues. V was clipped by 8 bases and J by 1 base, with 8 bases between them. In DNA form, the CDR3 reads TGTGCCAGCGAGGACAGCCAAGAGACCCAGTACTTC. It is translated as CASEDSQETQYF.

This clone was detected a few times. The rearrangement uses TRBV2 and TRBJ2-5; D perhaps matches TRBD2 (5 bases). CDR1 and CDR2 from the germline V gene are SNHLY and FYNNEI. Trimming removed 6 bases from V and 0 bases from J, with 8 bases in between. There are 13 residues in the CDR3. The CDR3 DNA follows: TGTGCCAGCAGCCGAGGGTACCAAGAGACCCAGTACTTC. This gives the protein CASSRGYQETQYF.

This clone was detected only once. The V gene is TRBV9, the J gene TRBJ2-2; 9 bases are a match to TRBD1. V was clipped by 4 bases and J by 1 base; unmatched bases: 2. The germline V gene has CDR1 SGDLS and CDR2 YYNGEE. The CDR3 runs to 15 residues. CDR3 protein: CASSSGQGNTGELFF. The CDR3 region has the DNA TGTGCCAGCAGCTCGGGACAGGGGAACACCGGGGAGCTGTTTTTT. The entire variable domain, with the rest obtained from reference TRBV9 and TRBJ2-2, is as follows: DSGVTQTPKHLITATGQRVTLRCSPRSGDLSVYWYQQSLDQGLQFLIQYYNGEERAKGNILERFSAQQFPDLHSELNLSSLELGDSALYFCASSSGQGNTGELFFGEGSRLTVL.

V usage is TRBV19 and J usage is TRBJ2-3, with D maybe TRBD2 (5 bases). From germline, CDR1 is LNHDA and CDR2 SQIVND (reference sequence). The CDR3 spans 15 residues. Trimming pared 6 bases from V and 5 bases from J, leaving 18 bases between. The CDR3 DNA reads TGTGCCAGTAGCCCTTCGGAGCGACGGGGAGATACGCAGTATTTT. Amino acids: CASSPSERRGDTQYF.

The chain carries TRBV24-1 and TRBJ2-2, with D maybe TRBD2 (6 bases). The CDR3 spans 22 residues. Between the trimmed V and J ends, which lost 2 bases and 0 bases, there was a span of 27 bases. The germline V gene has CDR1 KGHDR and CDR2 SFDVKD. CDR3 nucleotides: TGTGCCACCAGTGATTCCTTAAGGGGCCGAGTCACCGGGACTGCGAACACCGGGGAGCTGTTTTTT. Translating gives CATSDSLRGRVTGTANTGELFF.

CDR3 DNA: TGTGCCAGCAGCTCCCAGAGGGGGCGGCGTGGTGAAAAACTGTTTTTT. Translation: CASSSQRGRRGEKLFF. This chain uses TRBV7-6 with TRBJ1-4, with TRBD1 matching over 7 bases. CDR3 length: 16 amino acids. The junction had 12 bases not matched to a gene; V was cut back by 4 bases and J by 7 bases. Per germline, CDR1 SGHVS and CDR2 FNYEAQ.

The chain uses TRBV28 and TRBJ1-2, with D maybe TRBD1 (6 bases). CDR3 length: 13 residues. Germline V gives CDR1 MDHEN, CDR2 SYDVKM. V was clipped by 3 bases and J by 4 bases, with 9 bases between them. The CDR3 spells CASSFQGSYGYTF. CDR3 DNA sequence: TGTGCCAGCAGTTTTCAGGGGAGCTATGGCTACACCTTC.

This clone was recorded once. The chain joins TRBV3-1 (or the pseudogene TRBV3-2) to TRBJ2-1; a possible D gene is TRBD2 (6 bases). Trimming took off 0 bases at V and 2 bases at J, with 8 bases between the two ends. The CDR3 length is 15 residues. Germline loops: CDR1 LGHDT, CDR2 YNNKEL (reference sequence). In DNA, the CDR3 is TGTGCCAGCAGCCAAGATACGGGGGCCTACAATGAGCAGTTCTTC. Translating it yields CASSQDTGAYNEQFF.

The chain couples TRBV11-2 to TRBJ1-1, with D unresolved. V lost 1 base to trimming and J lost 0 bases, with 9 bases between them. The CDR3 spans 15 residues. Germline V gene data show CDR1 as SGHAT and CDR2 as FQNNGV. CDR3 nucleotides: TGTGCCAGCAGCTTAGGGGGAGGGATGAACACTGAAGCTTTCTTT. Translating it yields CASSLGGGMNTEAFF.

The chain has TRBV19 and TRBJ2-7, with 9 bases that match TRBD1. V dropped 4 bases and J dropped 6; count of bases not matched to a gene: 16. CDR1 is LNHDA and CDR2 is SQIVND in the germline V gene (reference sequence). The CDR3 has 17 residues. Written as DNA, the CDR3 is TGTGCCAGTAGTACCCCATTCGCCGGGACAGGGTTGGGCGAGCAGTACTTC. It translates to CASSTPFAGTGLGEQYF.